Shown below are 20 T cell receptor beta chains from a single sample sequenced in a study of blood T cell repertoires in COVID-19. Assay used: immunoSEQ multiplex PCR; TCRdb lists only in-frame clones, some missing. This table holds fewer than 300,000 clones, about nine tenths found once. Sequencing used peripheral blood. The receptors here all came from a woman between 45 and 60 years old with COVID-19, enrolled during active disease.

This chain connects TRBV11-3 to TRBJ2-2; 8 positions match TRBD2. The CDR3 is 17 residues long. Germline V lookup: CDR1 SGHNT, CDR2 YENEEA. J lost 4 bases, V lost 1 base, and 8 bases had no gene match. The DNA for the CDR3 is TGTGCCAGCAGCTTAGCGGGGGGGAGCAGGAGCACCGGGGAGCTGTTTTTT. Protein product: CASSLAGGSRSTGELFF.

The chain carries TRBV7-8 and TRBJ2-1; 12 bases are a match to TRBD2. The germline CDR1 and CDR2 sequences are SGHVS and FQNEAQ. The CDR3 consists of 16 residues. The junction had 4 bases not matched to a gene; V was cut back by 0 bases and J by 7 bases. CDR3 coding DNA: TGTGCCAGCAGCTTAGCTGGCGGGACTAGCGGGAATGAGCAGTTCTTC. Translating it yields CASSLAGGTSGNEQFF.

V gene TRBV18 combines with J gene TRBJ2-3, with D maybe TRBD2 (6 bases). CDR1 is KGHSH, CDR2 LQKENI, per germline. Trimming took 1 base from V and 3 from J, leaving 11 bases between them. The CDR3 length is 15 residues. CDR3 bases: TGTGCCAGCTCACCACTTGGGGGGAGGACAGATACGCAGTATTTT. Its protein is CASSPLGGRTDTQYF.

The chain links TRBV7-9 to TRBJ1-1; D not certain. Germline assignment: CDR1 SEHNR and CDR2 FQNEAQ (reference sequence). This CDR3 has 13 amino acids. V was clipped by 1 base and J by 6 bases, with 9 bases between them. In DNA form, the CDR3 reads TGTGCCAGCAGCTTAGGAGGATTCGCTGAAGCTTTCTTT. Amino acids: CASSLGGFAEAFF.

The chain recombines TRBV3-1 (or the pseudogene TRBV3-2) with TRBJ2-2, with TRBD2 matching 8 bases. J lost 1 base, V lost 4 bases, and 2 bases had no gene match. Germline assignment: CDR1 LGHDT and CDR2 YNNKEL (reference sequence). The CDR3 has 15 amino acids. CDR3 loop: CASSPRGENTGELFF. The DNA of the CDR3 is TGTGCCAGCAGCCCGCGGGGGGAGAACACCGGGGAGCTGTTTTTT.

This clone was seen a handful of times. The V and J genes are TRBV21-1 and TRBJ2-7; the tabulated D call, TRBD1, remains unverified against the DNA. TRBV21-1 is given as a pseudogene. CDR3 length: 17 residues. Here the CDR3 reads CASSKNHTGQGTYEQYF. In DNA form, the CDR3 reads TGTGCCAGCAGCAAAAATCACACGGGACAGGGTACCTACGAGCAGTACTTC.

In this sample, this clone turned up a few times. This chain uses TRBV10-3 with TRBJ1-1, with 7 bases lining up with TRBD1. Per germline, CDR1 ENHRY and CDR2 SYGVKD. This CDR3 is 13 amino acids long. With V trimmed by 8 bases and J by 7 bases, 10 bases remained unmatched. The CDR3, as DNA: TGTGCCATCTTTGAGGTAGGGGGCAATGAAGCTTTCTTT. Protein: CAIFEVGGNEAFF.

In its sample, this clone was seen a few times. V gene TRBV10-1 combines with J gene TRBJ1-2; TRBD1 agrees at 9 bases. The CDR3 sequence is 13 residues long. V shed 5 bases, J shed 7 bases, and the junction held 5 bases outside the gene matches. Germline V CDR1 and CDR2: WNHNN, SYGVQD (reference sequence). CDR3 in DNA: TGCGCCAGCAGTCCGGACAGGGGCAGTGGCTACACCTTC. Protein: CASSPDRGSGYTF.

The CDR3 coding sequence is TGTGCCTGGAGCGGTGGGGGGATGAGCTCTGGGGCCAACGTCCTGACTTTC. This sequence encodes CAWSGGGMSSGANVLTF. V is TRBV30 and J is TRBJ2-6; the D gene is possibly TRBD2 (6 bases). The V gene lost 3 bases and the J gene lost 0 bases, with 15 bases spanning the gap. This CDR3 contains 17 residues. Germline V CDR1 and CDR2: GTSNPN, SVGIG (reference sequence).

In regard to this clone: The same CDR3 arises from other DNA sequences in this sample as well. The rearrangement uses TRBV24-1 and TRBJ2-1; TRBD2 is a possible D gene (6 bases). The CDR3 covers 16 residues. The V gene lost 0 bases and the J gene lost 0 bases, with 8 bases spanning the gap. Looked up from germline, CDR1 is KGHDR and CDR2 is SFDVKD. The CDR3 sequence: CATSDLRGSSYNEQFF. CDR3 in DNA: TGTGCCACCAGTGATTTGCGGGGGAGCTCCTACAATGAGCAGTTCTTC.

The V gene is TRBV9, the J gene TRBJ2-3, with TRBD2 as a possible D gene (5 bases). V was trimmed by 0 bases and J by 4 bases, leaving 12 bases between them. Germline V lookup: CDR1 SGDLS, CDR2 YYNGEE. CDR3 length equals 15 residues. This CDR3 is CASSVVSGGPDTQYF. The CDR3 DNA is TGTGCCAGCAGCGTAGTCTCCGGAGGCCCAGATACGCAGTATTTT. Drawing the rest from reference TRBV9 and TRBJ2-3, the complete variable domain is DSGVTQTPKHLITATGQRVTLRCSPRSGDLSVYWYQQSLDQGLQFLIQYYNGEERAKGNILERFSAQQFPDLHSELNLSSLELGDSALYFCASSVVSGGPDTQYFGPGTRLTVL.

The chain links TRBV7-8 to TRBJ2-2, with 9 bases aligning to TRBD2. Germline CDR1 reads SGHVS; CDR2 reads FQNEAQ. The CDR3 is made up of 16 amino acids. V trimming: 3 bases; J trimming: 1 base; junction bases outside the gene matches: 3. CDR3 DNA: TGTGCCAGCAGCTTGGAACTAGCGGGGAACACCGGGGAGCTGTTTTTT. It specifies CASSLELAGNTGELFF.

V is TRBV5-5 and J is TRBJ2-1; tentatively, D is TRBD2 (6 bases). This CDR3 is built from 16 residues. Germline V lookup: CDR1 SGHKS, CDR2 YYEKEE (reference sequence). V was cut by 1 base and J by 4 bases, with 15 bases left in between. DNA of the CDR3: TGTGCCAGCAGCTTGCTGGGCGGGGTAGTTTACAATGAGCAGTTCTTC. Its translation is CASSLLGGVVYNEQFF. Variable domain in full (rest from reference TRBV5-5 and TRBJ2-1): DAGVTQSPTHLIKTRGQQVTLRCSPISGHKSVSWYQQVLGQGPQFIFQYYEKEERGRGNFPDRFSARQFPNYSSELNVNALLLGDSALYLCASSLLGGVVYNEQFFGPGTRLTVL.

This sequence joins TRBV3-1 (or the pseudogene TRBV3-2) and TRBJ2-6; tentatively, D is TRBD1 (6 bases). Germline V lookup: CDR1 LGHDT, CDR2 YNNKEL (reference sequence). CDR3 length: 16 residues. Trimming cost V 6 bases and J 0 bases, with 12 bases left between them. This CDR3 is CASSPRGSSGANVLTF. CDR3 bases: TGTGCCAGCAGTCCCAGGGGAAGCTCTGGGGCCAACGTCCTGACTTTC.

This sequence joins TRBV19 and TRBJ1-1, with 8 bases identical to TRBD1. CDR3 size: 13 residues. From germline, CDR1 is LNHDA and CDR2 SQIVND (reference sequence). V was clipped by 2 bases and J by 11 bases; unmatched bases: 7. CDR3 sequence: CASSILAGGDAFF. Here the CDR3 DNA reads TGTGCCAGTAGTATACTCGCAGGGGGCGACGCTTTCTTT.

The chain links TRBV10-2 to TRBJ2-5, with D perhaps matching TRBD1 (6 bases). Germline V gene data show CDR1 as WSHSY and CDR2 as SAAADI. The CDR3 contains 14 residues. Trimming stripped 8 bases from V and 3 bases from J, with 16 bases between. This CDR3 is CASSTGLVKETQYF. DNA for the CDR3: TGCGCCAGCTCCACAGGGCTGGTTAAAGAGACCCAGTACTTC.

The chain is built from TRBV7-2 and TRBJ2-7, with a possible D match to TRBD1 (6 bases). The V end lost 0 bases, the J end lost 4 bases, and 16 bases lay between the germline ends. This CDR3 has 16 amino acids. Germline V lookup: CDR1 SGHTA, CDR2 FQGNSA. This chain's CDR3 is CASSLAIQGSVYEQYF. DNA for the CDR3: TGTGCCAGCAGCTTAGCTATACAGGGTTCGGTGTACGAGCAGTACTTC.

This chain links TRBV27 with TRBJ2-5; TRBD2 aligns across 11 bases. This CDR3 is built from 17 residues. Trimming cost V 6 bases and J 4 bases; bases outside gene matches: 13. CDR1 MNHEY and CDR2 SMNVEV come from the germline V gene (reference sequence). The CDR3 bases are TGTGCCAGCAGCCCGGGACTAGCGGTTTACGGTGGAGAGACCCAGTACTTC. Translating gives CASSPGLAVYGGETQYF.

A single count supports this clone. J is TRBJ1-5 and V is TRBV27; maybe TRBD1 (5 bases). The CDR3 is 15 residues long. Trimming left V 3 bases short and J 4 bases short, with 13 bases between. Germline values: CDR1 MNHEY, CDR2 SMNVEV (reference sequence). This CDR3 reads CASSFLGGGNQPQHF. CDR3 sequence (DNA): TGTGCCAGCAGTTTTTTGGGTGGGGGGAATCAGCCCCAGCATTTT.

V is TRBV5-6 and J is TRBJ1-6; 7 positions match TRBD1. CDR3 size: 18 residues. Germline values: CDR1 SGHDT, CDR2 YYEEEE. V gave up 1 base and J gave up 4 bases; unmatched junction bases: 11. CDR3 sequence: CASSLRVTGAGYNSPLHF. Written as DNA, the CDR3 is TGTGCCAGCAGCTTGCGGGTTACAGGGGCAGGATATAATTCACCCCTCCACTTT. Using reference TRBV5-6 and TRBJ1-6 for the parts outside the CDR3, the full variable domain is DAGVTQSPTHLIKTRGQQVTLRCSPKSGHDTVSWYQQALGQGPQFIFQYYEEEERQRGNFPDRFSGHQFPNYSSELNVNALLLGDSALYLCASSLRVTGAGYNSPLHFGNGTRLTVT.